These T cell receptor beta chains were read from a single sample in a study of shared clonotypes between healthy human individuals. Data came from immunoSEQ multiplex PCR; TCRdb stores just in-frame clones and leaves some out. Here the sample spans hundreds of thousands of clones, roughly 73% being singletons. Sequenced sample: memory CD4+ T cells sorted from blood. The receptors derive from a woman under 40 in good health. Each CDR3 is given with its conserved first and last residue. A D gene is named only where the DNA matches it firmly. Rows may omit the clone size; those that give it use once, few, many or a size class.

d_gene: TRBD1; v_gene: TRBV7-9; len: 13; abundance: few; j_gene: TRBJ1-2; CDR3nt: TGTGCCAGCAGACCGGGACAGGCCTATGGCTACACCTTC; CDR3aa: CASRPGQAYGYTF
d_gene: TRBD2; v_gene: TRBV19; len: 14; abundance: -; j_gene: TRBJ2-1; CDR3nt: TGTGCCAGTATGTTTTCTAGCGGTTACAATGAGCAGTTCTTC; CDR3aa: CASMFSSGYNEQFF
d_gene: TRBD2; v_gene: TRBV9; len: 16; abundance: few; j_gene: TRBJ2-5; CDR3nt: TGTGCCAGCAGCGTAGTAGTAGCGGGAGGGCGGGAGACCCAGTACTTC; CDR3aa: CASSVVVAGGRETQYF
d_gene: -; v_gene: TRBV28; len: 18; abundance: few; j_gene: TRBJ1-5; CDR3nt: TGTGCCAGCAGTTTATGGGACAGCACTCAGGGGAGCAATCAGCCCCAGCATTTT; CDR3aa: CASSLWDSTQGSNQPQHF
d_gene: -; v_gene: TRBV29-1; len: 13; abundance: -; j_gene: TRBJ2-4; CDR3nt: TGCAGCGCGTCAGAAGGGGCCAAAAACATTCAGTACTTC; CDR3aa: CSASEGAKNIQYF
d_gene: TRBD2; v_gene: TRBV14; len: 14; abundance: -; j_gene: TRBJ2-1; CDR3nt: TGTGCCAGCAGCCCCCGACTAGCTCGACATGAGCAGTTCTTC; CDR3aa: CASSPRLARHEQFF
d_gene: -; v_gene: TRBV29-1; len: 12; abundance: -; j_gene: TRBJ1-1; CDR3nt: TGCAGCGGTGGAGAGGGGGTATCTGAAGCTTTCTTT; CDR3aa: CSGGEGVSEAFF
d_gene: -; v_gene: TRBV6-5; len: 15; abundance: -; j_gene: TRBJ1-4; CDR3nt: TGTGCCAGCAGACGGACGGTGGGGAATAATGAAAAACTGTTTTTT; CDR3aa: CASRRTVGNNEKLFF
d_gene: -; v_gene: TRBV5-4; len: 13; abundance: -; j_gene: TRBJ2-7; CDR3nt: TGTGCCAGCAGCTTGGGTGAAGGGCGCGAGCAGTACTTC; CDR3aa: CASSLGEGREQYF
d_gene: -; v_gene: TRBV5-1; len: 15; abundance: -; j_gene: TRBJ2-1; CDR3nt: TGCGCCAGCAGCTTGGAGTTCCCGACCTACAATGAGCAGTTCTTC; CDR3aa: CASSLEFPTYNEQFF
d_gene: TRBD1; v_gene: TRBV5-1; len: 13; abundance: -; j_gene: TRBJ2-5; CDR3nt: TGCGCCAGCAGCGGAGGGACAGGGGAGACCCAGTACTTC; CDR3aa: CASSGGTGETQYF
d_gene: -; v_gene: TRBV5-1; len: 16; abundance: -; j_gene: TRBJ2-2; CDR3nt: TGCGCCAGCGCAAACACAGGGCTCGCGAACACCGGGGAGCTGTTTTTT; CDR3aa: CASANTGLANTGELFF
d_gene: -; v_gene: TRBV6-6; len: 14; abundance: -; j_gene: TRBJ1-5; CDR3nt: TGTGCCAGCAGCCCATCGGGGAACGTTCAGCCCCAGCATTTT; CDR3aa: CASSPSGNVQPQHF
d_gene: TRBD1; v_gene: TRBV27; len: 14; abundance: -; j_gene: TRBJ1-2; CDR3nt: TGTGCCAGCAGTCAAACAGGGGGCACCGGTGGCTACACCTTC; CDR3aa: CASSQTGGTGGYTF
d_gene: TRBD2; v_gene: TRBV10-3; len: 16; abundance: -; j_gene: TRBJ2-1; CDR3nt: TGTGCCATCAGTGAGTCCGGCGGGAGGATCGGCGATGAGCAGTTCTTC; CDR3aa: CAISESGGRIGDEQFF
d_gene: TRBD2; v_gene: TRBV2; len: 13; abundance: -; j_gene: TRBJ2-5; CDR3nt: TGTGCCAGCAGGGCCAGCGGGGAAGAGACCCAGTACTTC; CDR3aa: CASRASGEETQYF
d_gene: -; v_gene: TRBV5-1; len: 15; abundance: -; j_gene: TRBJ2-2; CDR3nt: TGCGCCAGCAGCCCCCGGGAAACTAACACCGGGGAGCTGTTTTTT; CDR3aa: CASSPRETNTGELFF
d_gene: -; v_gene: TRBV18; len: 13; abundance: -; j_gene: TRBJ1-5; CDR3nt: TGTGCCAGCTCACCGGCGGGCAATCAGCCCCAGCATTTT; CDR3aa: CASSPAGNQPQHF
d_gene: -; v_gene: TRBV7-9; len: 14; abundance: few; j_gene: TRBJ1-1; CDR3nt: TGTGCCAGCAGCTTAGAATTCCAAGTAACTGAAGCTTTCTTT; CDR3aa: CASSLEFQVTEAFF
d_gene: -; v_gene: TRBV5-1; len: 15; abundance: -; j_gene: TRBJ2-7; CDR3nt: TGCGCCAGCAGCAAAGGAGACCGGGACAAGTACGAGCAGTACTTC; CDR3aa: CASSKGDRDKYEQYF
d_gene: TRBD1; v_gene: TRBV5-8; len: 15; abundance: -; j_gene: TRBJ2-3; CDR3nt: TGTGCCAGCAGCTTGTGGCAGGGGGGCACAGATACGCAGTATTTT; CDR3aa: CASSLWQGGTDTQYF
d_gene: TRBD1; v_gene: TRBV13; len: 16; abundance: -; j_gene: TRBJ2-7; CDR3nt: TGTGCCAGCAGCCTTAGTAAAACACAGGGGTCCTACGAGCAGTACTTC; CDR3aa: CASSLSKTQGSYEQYF
d_gene: -; v_gene: TRBV7-2; len: 17; abundance: -; j_gene: TRBJ2-5; CDR3nt: TGTGCCAGCAGCTTAGTTGTGGCAGGGGGGGGCCAAGAGACCCAGTACTTC; CDR3aa: CASSLVVAGGGQETQYF
d_gene: -; v_gene: TRBV19; len: 18; abundance: -; j_gene: TRBJ2-3; CDR3nt: TGTGCCAGTAGTACCCAAACCCCGTCGGAGGGCTACACAGATACGCAGTATTTT; CDR3aa: CASSTQTPSEGYTDTQYF
d_gene: TRBD2; v_gene: TRBV5-4; len: 17; abundance: -; j_gene: TRBJ2-2; CDR3nt: TGTGCCAGCAGCTTTGGACTAGCGGGAGAGCTGGGCGGGGAGCTGTTTTTT; CDR3aa: CASSFGLAGELGGELFF
d_gene: -; v_gene: TRBV5-1; len: 14; abundance: -; j_gene: TRBJ2-4; CDR3nt: TGCGCCAGCAGCTTGGCGATGGGGGAAAACATTCAGTACTTC; CDR3aa: CASSLAMGENIQYF
d_gene: -; v_gene: TRBV6-1; len: 15; abundance: -; j_gene: TRBJ2-7; CDR3nt: TGTGCCAGCATTCGCGGGCAGGGCCTCTCCTACGAGCAGTACTTC; CDR3aa: CASIRGQGLSYEQYF
d_gene: -; v_gene: TRBV7-9; len: 13; abundance: few; j_gene: TRBJ2-7; CDR3nt: TGTGCCAGCAGCTCCTCGCTAGCAGACGAGCAGTACTTC; CDR3aa: CASSSSLADEQYF
d_gene: -; v_gene: TRBV28; len: 12; abundance: once; j_gene: TRBJ2-5; CDR3nt: TGTGCCAGCAGTCCCCTACAAGAGACCCAGTACTTC; CDR3aa: CASSPLQETQYF
d_gene: -; v_gene: TRBV4-1; len: 14; abundance: few; j_gene: TRBJ1-3; CDR3nt: TGCGCCAGCACCCAGGTAGGGTCTGGAAACACCATATATTTT; CDR3aa: CASTQVGSGNTIYF
d_gene: TRBD2; v_gene: TRBV28; len: 16; abundance: -; j_gene: TRBJ2-7; CDR3nt: TGTGCCAGCAGTTTGTTGGGAACTAGCGGGAGTTGGGAGCAGTACTTC; CDR3aa: CASSLLGTSGSWEQYF
d_gene: TRBD2; v_gene: TRBV5-1; len: 15; abundance: -; j_gene: TRBJ2-5; CDR3nt: TGCGCCAGCAAGACTAGCGGGGACCGTCAAGAGACCCAGTACTTC; CDR3aa: CASKTSGDRQETQYF
d_gene: -; v_gene: TRBV2; len: 14; abundance: -; j_gene: TRBJ1-4; CDR3nt: TGTGCCAGCAATTACCGAACAACTAATGAAAAACTGTTTTTT; CDR3aa: CASNYRTTNEKLFF
d_gene: TRBD2; v_gene: TRBV2; len: 15; abundance: -; j_gene: TRBJ2-2; CDR3nt: TGTGCCAGCAAAGGGACTAGCGGGAGGTCCGGGGAGCTGTTTTTT; CDR3aa: CASKGTSGRSGELFF
d_gene: -; v_gene: TRBV7-9; len: 12; abundance: -; j_gene: TRBJ1-2; CDR3nt: TGTGCCAGCAGCTTATCGCAGGGGGGCTACACCTTC; CDR3aa: CASSLSQGGYTF
d_gene: -; v_gene: TRBV6-5; len: 15; abundance: -; j_gene: TRBJ1-1; CDR3nt: TGTGCCAGCAGTACGCTGAGACATCGCCCCAGTGAAGCTTTCTTT; CDR3aa: CASSTLRHRPSEAFF
d_gene: -; v_gene: TRBV18; len: 13; abundance: -; j_gene: TRBJ1-1; CDR3nt: TGTGCCAGCTCTCAAGACAAGGGGGGTGTAGCTTTCTTT; CDR3aa: CASSQDKGGVAFF
d_gene: -; v_gene: TRBV28; len: 15; abundance: -; j_gene: TRBJ1-2; CDR3nt: TGTGCCAGCAGTTCCCCCCAGGGCGTGAACTATGGCTACACCTTC; CDR3aa: CASSSPQGVNYGYTF
d_gene: TRBD2; v_gene: TRBV28; len: 15; abundance: -; j_gene: TRBJ2-3; CDR3nt: TGTGCCAGCAGCCAACCCGGACTAGGCCCAGATACGCAGTATTTT; CDR3aa: CASSQPGLGPDTQYF
d_gene: TRBD1; v_gene: TRBV5-4; len: 16; abundance: -; j_gene: TRBJ2-1; CDR3nt: TGTGCCAGCAGCGGGAAACAGGGGGCGCAGGACAATGAGCAGTTCTTC; CDR3aa: CASSGKQGAQDNEQFF
d_gene: -; v_gene: TRBV7-2; len: 15; abundance: -; j_gene: TRBJ2-7; CDR3nt: TGTGCCAGCAGCCATGGGGGACACCTGACCTACGAGCAGTACTTC; CDR3aa: CASSHGGHLTYEQYF
d_gene: TRBD2; v_gene: TRBV10-3; len: 14; abundance: -; j_gene: TRBJ2-1; CDR3nt: TGTGCCATCAGATTTACCGGGACTAGCAATGAGCAGTTCTTC; CDR3aa: CAIRFTGTSNEQFF
d_gene: -; v_gene: TRBV5-4; len: 15; abundance: -; j_gene: TRBJ2-5; CDR3nt: TGTGCCAGCAGCCCGGGGAGCAGGTGGGGAGAGACCCAGTACTTC; CDR3aa: CASSPGSRWGETQYF
d_gene: -; v_gene: TRBV6-4; len: 13; abundance: -; j_gene: TRBJ1-1; CDR3nt: TGTGCCAGCAGTGCAAAGATGAACACTGAAGCTTTCTTT; CDR3aa: CASSAKMNTEAFF
d_gene: -; v_gene: TRBV5-1; len: 16; abundance: -; j_gene: TRBJ2-7; CDR3nt: TGCGCCAGCAGCTTGGGGCCCGGGGTTAGCTCCTACGAGCAGTACTTC; CDR3aa: CASSLGPGVSSYEQYF
d_gene: -; v_gene: TRBV13; len: 16; abundance: -; j_gene: TRBJ1-3; CDR3nt: TGTGCCAGCAGTCTAGCTGGGTATAGCTCTGGAAACACCATATATTTT; CDR3aa: CASSLAGYSSGNTIYF
d_gene: -; v_gene: TRBV5-1; len: 15; abundance: -; j_gene: TRBJ2-1; CDR3nt: TGCGCCAGCAGCTTGGGTTCTAGCGCCTACAATGAGCAGTTCTTC; CDR3aa: CASSLGSSAYNEQFF
d_gene: -; v_gene: TRBV25-1; len: 14; abundance: -; j_gene: TRBJ1-3; CDR3nt: TGTGCCAGCAGTGTCGGGGGCTCTGGAAACACCATATATTTT; CDR3aa: CASSVGGSGNTIYF
d_gene: -; v_gene: TRBV18; len: 14; abundance: -; j_gene: TRBJ1-1; CDR3nt: TGTGCCAGCTCACCGGCGCTGACTAACACTGAAGCTTTCTTT; CDR3aa: CASSPALTNTEAFF
d_gene: -; v_gene: TRBV13; len: 14; abundance: -; j_gene: TRBJ2-3; CDR3nt: TGTGCCAGCCAAAGCGGGCTCAGCACAGATACGCAGTATTTT; CDR3aa: CASQSGLSTDTQYF